The 21 T cell receptor beta chains below all came from one sample that was sequenced in a study of regulatory T cells in long-lasting Graves disease. Documented time point: newly diagnosed GD, antithyroid drugs for less than 3 months. There was RNA extracted from PBMCs, and the TCR library was made from it. Building the TCR beta libraries relied on iRepertoire HTBI primers, and CDR3 regions underwent Arm-PCR. TCRdb called the multiplex PCR reads again in MiXCR, with one record for every CDR3 protein. The sample carries hundreds of thousands of distinct CDR3 sequences, around 15% recorded once. This sample was shared with a second study, whose subject was T cells in Graves' hyperthyroidism and ophthalmopathy.

The material was peripheral blood mononuclear cells (PBMCs), obtained at new diagnosis, from a patient treated with antithyroid drugs. The receptor source for this set is a woman aged 25 to 45 with Graves disease.

This clonotype came up many times. The chain joins TRBV28 to TRBJ2-6; the D gene is possibly TRBD1 (6 bases). Germline assignment: CDR1 MDHEN and CDR2 SYDVKM. The CDR3 sequence is 16 residues long. V lost 4 bases, J lost 1 base, and 11 bases lay in between. The CDR3 sequence: CASSSSQGSGANVLTF. DNA of the CDR3: TGTGCCAGCAGTTCATCACAGGGTTCTGGGGCCAACGTCCTGACTTTC. The whole variable domain, filled in from reference TRBV28 and TRBJ2-6, reads DVKVTQSSRYLVKRTGEKVFLECVQDMDHENMFWYRQDPGLGLRLIYFSYDVKMKEKGDIPEGYSVSREKKERFSLILESASTNQTSMYLCASSSSQGSGANVLTFGAGSRLTVL.

This clonotype was found many times. V gene TRBV29-1 combines with J gene TRBJ1-1; D is perhaps TRBD1 (6 bases). From germline, CDR1 is SQVTM and CDR2 ANQGSEA. CDR3 length: 13 amino acids. V gave up 0 bases and J gave up 3 bases, with 8 bases separating them. CDR3 in amino acids: CSVEDRGHTEAFF. The CDR3 bases are TGCAGCGTTGAAGACAGGGGCCACACTGAAGCTTTCTTT.

In this sample, this clonotype turned up many times. The V and J genes are TRBV10-3 and TRBJ2-5; 7 bases are a match to TRBD1. CDR3 length equals 14 residues. Looked up from germline, CDR1 is ENHRY and CDR2 is SYGVKD. The junction had 2 bases not matched to a gene; V was cut back by 4 bases and J by 0 bases. As DNA, the CDR3 is TGTGCCATCAGTGTAGGGACAGACCAAGAGACCCAGTACTTC. This sequence encodes CAISVGTDQETQYF.

In this sample, this clonotype turned up a few times. This sequence joins TRBV7-2 and TRBJ2-7, with 8 bases identical to TRBD2. The V segment lost 8 bases and the J segment 0 bases; nucleotides outside the gene matches: 9. Germline CDR1 SGHTA, CDR2 FQGNSA. The CDR3 has 15 amino acids. The CDR3 spells CASSRGDSFSYEQYF. The CDR3 DNA sequence: TGTGCCAGCTCGCGGGGGGATAGTTTCTCCTACGAGCAGTACTTC.

The chain uses TRBV19 and TRBJ1-2; no clear D. Germline-derived CDR1 and CDR2 are LNHDA and SQIVND (reference sequence). CDR3 length equals 11 residues. The V end lost 11 bases, the J end lost 1 base, and 8 bases lay between the germline ends. The CDR3 sequence: CAQGINYGYTF. The CDR3 DNA reads as TGTGCCCAAGGAATTAACTATGGCTACACCTTC.

This clonotype was counted only a few times. The gene calls are TRBV20-1 and TRBJ2-1; 9 bases line up with TRBD1. Germline V gene sequence: CDR1 DFQATT, CDR2 SNEGSKA (reference sequence). J was trimmed by 8 bases and V by 0 bases; bases with no gene match: 8. CDR3 length: 15 amino acids. The CDR3 here is CSARDSTGGLDEQFF. The CDR3 region has the DNA TGCAGTGCTAGAGATTCCACAGGGGGCTTGGATGAGCAGTTCTTC.

The chain combines TRBV20-1 with TRBJ2-5, with TRBD1 identical over 8 bases. The CDR3 is 14 residues long. Germline V gene data show CDR1 as DFQATT and CDR2 as SNEGSKA (reference sequence). The V segment lost 6 bases and the J segment 5 bases; nucleotides outside the gene matches: 11. As DNA, the CDR3 is TGCAGTGCACTAACCGGGACAGGTTTGGAGACCCAGTACTTC. Protein product: CSALTGTGLETQYF.

This clonotype was seen at least ten times. This chain connects TRBV19 to TRBJ2-7; D gene ambiguous. CDR3 length equals 13 residues. V gave up 4 bases and J gave up 3 bases, with 10 bases separating them. Germline values: CDR1 LNHDA, CDR2 SQIVND (reference sequence). Written as DNA, the CDR3 is TGTGCCAGTAGTAGGGTAAAGGGCTACGAGCAGTACTTC. This sequence encodes CASSRVKGYEQYF.

This chain links TRBV29-1 with TRBJ2-7; D unresolved. The germline V and J ends were trimmed by 7 bases and 2 bases, with 12 bases remaining between them. Germline assignment: CDR1 SQVTM and CDR2 ANQGSEA. This CDR3 has 12 residues. CDR3 nucleotide sequence: TGCAGCGCCGGATTTGGGCCCTACGAGCAGTACTTC. Protein product: CSAGFGPYEQYF.

This clonotype has more than one count but fewer than ten. CDR3 sequence (DNA): TGCGCCAGCAGTGAGAACAGGGACATCGCTGAAGCTTTCTTT. Translating gives CASSENRDIAEAFF. This chain uses TRBV10-2 with TRBJ1-1, with D possibly being TRBD1 (6 bases). This CDR3 is built from 14 residues. V lost 2 bases and J lost 6, with 13 bases in between. Per germline, CDR1 WSHSY and CDR2 SAAADI.

This clonotype has more than one count but fewer than ten. The rearrangement links TRBV18 to TRBJ2-1; D might be TRBD1 (5 bases). The CDR3 is made up of 15 amino acids. V was pared by 3 bases and J by 10 bases, with 19 bases between. From germline, CDR1 is KGHSH and CDR2 LQKENI. CDR3 in amino acids: CASSPASGISPEQFF. The DNA for the CDR3 is TGTGCCAGCTCACCGGCGTCAGGGATTAGCCCCGAGCAGTTCTTC.

This clonotype was detected ten times or more. This rearrangement joins TRBV12-3 or TRBV12-4 to TRBJ2-2; 9 nucleotides agree with TRBD1. V was clipped by 4 bases and J by 7 bases; unmatched bases: 10. CDR3 length equals 16 residues. The CDR3 coding sequence is TGTGCCAGCAGTTCCACCGGGACAGGGCGGGGCGGGGAGCTGTTTTTT. Amino acids: CASSSTGTGRGGELFF.

This clonotype occurred a few times. J is TRBJ2-3 and V is TRBV5-1; possibly TRBD1 for D (6 bases). The CDR3 has 15 amino acids. Germline CDR1 reads SGHRS; CDR2 reads YFSETQ. V was cut by 3 bases and J by 0 bases, with 11 bases left in between. This CDR3 reads CASSWGPGSTDTQYF. As DNA, the CDR3 is TGCGCCAGCAGCTGGGGGCCGGGGAGCACAGATACGCAGTATTTT.

V and J are TRBV4-1 and TRBJ2-2; D perhaps matches TRBD1 (6 bases). The V end lost 3 bases, the J end lost 6 bases, and 11 bases lay between the germline ends. Germline V gives CDR1 MGHRA, CDR2 YSYEKL. CDR3 length: 14 residues. The CDR3 bases are TGCGCCAGCAGCCAGATTGGGGGCCCCGGGGAGCTGTTTTTT. Amino acid sequence: CASSQIGGPGELFF.

The CDR3 here is CASSLDQYGRGYEQYF. As DNA, the CDR3 is TGCGCCAGCAGCCTGGACCAATACGGGAGGGGTTACGAGCAGTACTTC. The chain combines TRBV5-1 with TRBJ2-7; 8 nucleotides match TRBD2. V shed 4 bases, J shed 4 bases, and the junction held 13 bases outside the gene matches. This CDR3 is 16 amino acids long. Germline V gene sequence: CDR1 SGHRS, CDR2 YFSETQ.

This clonotype was counted many times. The chain links TRBV5-8 to TRBJ1-1; D unresolved. V was shortened by 4 bases and J by 4 bases, with 11 bases between the two germline ends. This CDR3 contains 13 residues. Germline CDR1 SGHTS, CDR2 YDEGEE. CDR3 sequence: CASSGGRVTEAFF. CDR3 nucleotide sequence: TGTGCCAGCAGCGGCGGACGGGTCACTGAAGCTTTCTTT.

This clonotype was detected ten times or more. This chain uses TRBV6-2 or TRBV6-3 with TRBJ2-7; 10 bases match TRBD2. The CDR3 has 17 amino acids. Trimming cost V 4 bases and J 4 bases; bases outside gene matches: 13. CDR1 MNHEY and CDR2 SVGEGT come from the germline V gene. In nucleotides, the CDR3 is TGTGCCAGCAGTTTAGACCTAGAGGCTAGCGGGAGATACGAGCAGTACTTC. This codes for CASSLDLEASGRYEQYF.

At least ten counts were recorded for this clonotype. This chain links TRBV28 with TRBJ2-7; TRBD1 aligns across 7 bases. In germline, CDR1 is MDHEN, CDR2 SYDVKM. The CDR3 spans 14 residues. V lost 5 bases, J lost 5 bases, and 9 bases stayed unmatched. CDR3 residues: CASSMQQGYNEQYF. Written as DNA, the CDR3 is TGTGCCAGCAGTATGCAACAGGGGTATAACGAGCAGTACTTC.

This clonotype was detected only a few times. The chain has TRBV6-5 and TRBJ1-5, with 7 bases fitting TRBD1. The CDR3 is 19 residues long. The trim removed 0 bases at V and 1 base at J, leaving 12 bases unmatched. Germline V gene sequence: CDR1 MNHEY, CDR2 SVGAGI. The CDR3 DNA reads TGTGCCAGCAGTTACTCCCCGACAGGGCCGGCGTGGAGCAATCAGCCCCAGCATTTT. Protein: CASSYSPTGPAWSNQPQHF.

J is TRBJ2-1 and V is TRBV6-2 or TRBV6-3, with D possibly TRBD2 on 6 matching bases. The V and J ends lost 7 bases and 7 bases respectively, with 11 bases between them. This CDR3 region has 12 residues. Germline CDR1 MNHEY, CDR2 SVGEGT. CDR3 DNA: TGTGCCAGCAACCGGGACTCAAATGAGCAGTTCTTC. It codes for CASNRDSNEQFF.

This clonotype has ten or more counts. The chain uses TRBV15 and TRBJ1-4; no reliable D call. Germline V gene lookup returns CDR1 LNHNV and CDR2 YYDKDF (reference sequence). V was trimmed by 3 bases and J by 8 bases, leaving 10 bases between them. CDR3 length equals 13 residues. This chain's CDR3 is CATSSSGGEKLFF. As DNA, the CDR3 is TGTGCCACCAGCAGTTCAGGCGGGGAAAAACTGTTTTTT. The full variable domain, rest sourced from reference TRBV15 and TRBJ1-4, is DAMVIQNPRYQVTQFGKPVTLSCSQTLNHNVMYWYQQKSSQAPKLLFHYYDKDFNNEADTPDNFQSRRPNTSFCFLDIRSPGLGDTAMYLCATSSSGGEKLFFGSGTQLSVL.